The clone carrying this TCR beta chain was seen a handful of times. This entry is derived from a study of blood T cell repertoires in COVID-19. Study-level background: Some COVID-19 samples were acute and others convalescent; all came from the United States, Italy and Spain. Sample material is recorded as cDNA or gDNA derived from T cells, B-cell-depleted T cells, or PBMCs.

The CDR3 has 16 residues. V was clipped by 5 bases and J by 9 bases, with 22 bases between them. The V gene's germline CDR1 is SGHVS and CDR2 FNYEAQ. In the authors' methods: Counts of nucleated cells, estimated from reference gene primer amplification, were obtained. Data came from immunoSEQ multiplex PCR; TCRdb stores just in-frame clones and leaves some out. V, J and clone size are those of that table, while D and trimming were read from the DNA. Of 350,000 to 450,000 clones in the sample, around nine tenths were seen once. Enrollment of patients from Seattle took place during active infection, with longitudinal follow-up.

The receptor was isolated from a woman aged 55-69 years with COVID-19, enrolled during active disease. The chain links TRBV7-6 to TRBJ2-2, with D possibly matching TRBD1 (6 bases). Sequenced sample: peripheral blood. The CDR3 DNA reads as TGTGCCAGCAGCCCCCGTCAGGGGCCTAAAATAAGGGAGCTGTTTTTT. Its protein is CASSPRQGPKIRELFF.